The present T cell receptor beta chain was sequenced within a study of shared clonotypes between healthy human individuals. General study findings and limits: Naive subsets usually exceeded memory subsets in estimated richness. Of the naive CD4 clonotypes, approximately 5% were shared across a handful of donors. An anticipated effect of sequencing depth on clonotype sharing among donors was recognized.

Original processing notes: ImmunoSEQ yielded junction-only sequences lacking quality scores, so filtering differed. The method was immunoSEQ multiplex PCR; TCRdb's version includes in-frame clones alone and lacks a portion of them. V and J calls plus clone size are reproduced from that table; the DNA served to infer D and trimming. The sample carries approximately 810,000 clones, about 91% recorded once. Worth noting for this clone: Its antigen remains unknown.

Terminally differentiated effector memory CD45RA+ cells were left out of the naive CD8 fraction, which was CD45RO-negative and positively selected for CCR7. Germline values: CDR1 MDHEN, CDR2 SYDVKM. The CDR3 runs 16 residues. The V and J ends lost 2 bases and 5 bases, in that order; junction bases with no gene match: 9. The chain recombines TRBV28 with TRBJ2-3; TRBD2 aligns across 8 bases. The sequencing sample was made of naive CD8+ T cells sorted from blood. This clonotype was sampled from a man between 25 and 39 years old in good health. Here the CDR3 reads CASSLGPAGVLDTQYF. The CDR3 DNA follows: TGTGCCAGCAGTTTAGGTCCAGCGGGAGTACTAGATACGCAGTATTTT.